One and the same sample provided the 27 T cell receptor beta chains below, sequenced in a study of Graves' ophthalmopathy and Graves' hyperthyroidism. Amplified TCR beta CDR3 regions were obtained using RNA transcripts as template. First-round RT-PCR used HTBI primers; second-round multiplex PCR followed. TCRdb re-called the multiplex PCR reads through MiXCR, storing one row per CDR3 protein. The data hold a few hundred thousand distinct CDR3 sequences, with approximately 20% observed a single time. The sequencing input was peripheral blood. The source is a woman younger than 30 with Graves' ophthalmopathy.

The chain employs TRBV27 and TRBJ2-7, with 7 bases identical to TRBD1. V shed 8 bases and J 2 bases; nucleotides not matched to a gene: 21. Germline lookup yields CDR1 MNHEY and CDR2 SMNVEV (reference sequence). This CDR3 comprises 18 residues. The CDR3 nucleotides read TGTGCCAGCGGCGCATGGGGGTTGGGACAGAACTTCACCTACGAGCAGTACTTC. This sequence encodes CASGAWGLGQNFTYEQYF.

This clonotype has at least ten counts. The rearrangement links TRBV6-5 to TRBJ2-7; TRBD1 matches 7 bases. This CDR3 is 16 amino acids long. The trim removed 2 bases at V and 5 bases at J, leaving 12 bases unmatched. The germline CDR1 and CDR2 sequences are MNHEY and SVGAGI. This CDR3 is CASSYLRQGGLDEQYF. Written as DNA, the CDR3 is TGTGCCAGCAGTTACCTCCGACAGGGTGGGTTGGACGAGCAGTACTTC.

This clonotype came up many times. V and J are TRBV6-1 and TRBJ2-6, with 10 bases that match TRBD2. Germline CDR1 reads MNHNS; CDR2 reads SASEGT. Trimming took 5 bases from V and 2 from J; bases not matched to a gene: 3. The CDR3 extends over 16 amino acids. The CDR3 is CASSPSGSTGANVLTF. The CDR3 coding sequence is TGTGCCAGCAGTCCTAGCGGGAGCACTGGGGCCAACGTCCTGACTTTC.

The table lists this clonotype with many counts. The chain couples TRBV2 to TRBJ1-1; D may be TRBD1 (6 bases). The germline V gene has CDR1 SNHLY and CDR2 FYNNEI. V was cut by 1 base and J by 0 bases, with 9 bases left in between. The CDR3 is 15 residues long. The CDR3 sequence: CASSEEGGVNTEAFF. The CDR3 nucleotides are TGTGCCAGCAGTGAAGAGGGGGGGGTGAACACTGAAGCTTTCTTT.

This clonotype appeared many times. This chain uses TRBV24-1 with TRBJ1-6; D remains unclear. Deletions cut 3 bases from V and 7 bases from J, with 15 bases between. Per germline, CDR1 KGHDR and CDR2 SFDVKD. The CDR3 has 16 amino acids. The CDR3 bases are TGTGCCACCAGTGATGTTCGTCCGGTACCAAATTCACCCCTCCACTTT. This gives the protein CATSDVRPVPNSPLHF.

The chain combines TRBV10-3 with TRBJ1-1; unclear D gene. Trimming stripped 3 bases from V and 6 bases from J, with 14 bases between. The CDR3 has 14 amino acids. Germline V gene lookup returns CDR1 ENHRY and CDR2 SYGVKD. CDR3 in amino acids: CAISDKGKVSEAFF. The CDR3 nucleotides read TGTGCCATCAGTGACAAGGGAAAGGTTTCTGAAGCTTTCTTT.

This clonotype was detected many times. The chain couples TRBV29-1 to TRBJ1-1, with D hard to call. The CDR3 has 8 amino acids. V lost 3 bases to trimming and J lost 7 bases, with 0 bases between them. CDR1 is SQVTM and CDR2 is ANQGSEA in the germline V gene. The CDR3 DNA reads as TGCAGCGTTGATGAAGCTTTCTTT. It yields the protein CSVDEAFF.

Here the CDR3 reads CASRVAGAVYEQYF. In nucleotides, the CDR3 is TGTGCCAGCAGGGTAGCGGGAGCCGTCTACGAGCAGTACTTC. This chain connects TRBV28 to TRBJ2-7; 9 nucleotides line up with TRBD2. Germline CDR1 and CDR2: MDHEN and SYDVKM. V lost 6 bases, J lost 3 bases, and 6 bases stayed unmatched. The CDR3 sequence is 14 residues long. The full variable domain, its missing parts supplied by reference TRBV28 and TRBJ2-7, is DVKVTQSSRYLVKRTGEKVFLECVQDMDHENMFWYRQDPGLGLRLIYFSYDVKMKEKGDIPEGYSVSREKKERFSLILESASTNQTSMYLCASRVAGAVYEQYFGPGTRLTVT.

This clonotype has ten or more counts. The chain recombines TRBV20-1 with TRBJ1-2; TRBD1 is a possible D gene (5 bases). The CDR3 runs 12 residues. CDR1 is DFQATT, CDR2 SNEGSKA, per germline (reference sequence). Trimming removed 5 bases at V and 3 bases at J, with 10 bases between. The CDR3 nucleotides are TGCAGTGCTGGGGCGCCCGACTATGGCTACACCTTC. Amino acid sequence: CSAGAPDYGYTF.

This clonotype was detected only once. The chain links TRBV28 to TRBJ1-3; D not resolved. The CDR3 extends over 15 amino acids. V lost 2 bases, J lost 0 bases, and 8 bases lay in between. Germline CDR1 reads MDHEN; CDR2 reads SYDVKM. The DNA for the CDR3 is TGTGCCAGCAGTTTACGCCACCTCTCTGGAAACACCATATATTTT. Amino acids: CASSLRHLSGNTIYF.

Comment on this clonotype: The junction and the germline gene differ at one end; a read error may be behind it. V gene TRBV30 combines with J gene TRBJ2-7, with D perhaps matching TRBD1 (6 bases). Germline values: CDR1 GTSNPN, CDR2 SVGIG (reference sequence). The CDR3 contains 13 residues. CDR3 bases: TGTGCCTGGAGGACAGCAGGGGCCTACGAGGAGTACTTC. It encodes CAWRTAGAYEEYF.

Remarks on this clonotype: As the CDR3 is not closed by the conserved phenylalanine or tryptophan, this likely results from a read error. The DNA is left out, because the CDR3 cannot be placed on it with certainty; the CDR3 is given as TCRdb lists it. V and J are TRBV6-5 and TRBJ2-7; TRBD2, the table's D call, was not compared with the DNA. CDR1 is MNHEY and CDR2 is SVGAGI in the germline V gene. Counting both end residues, the CDR3 totals 10 amino acids. The CDR3 spells CASSYGGLAG.

The table lists this clonotype with many counts. The chain joins TRBV7-8 to TRBJ1-1; 7 bases are shared with TRBD1. Germline loops: CDR1 SGHVS, CDR2 FQNEAQ. This CDR3 spans 17 amino acids. The V and J ends lost 1 base and 0 bases, in that order; junction bases with no gene match: 8. The CDR3 sequence is CASSLEPGGFMNTEAFF. The CDR3 nucleotides are TGTGCCAGCAGCTTAGAACCAGGGGGTTTCATGAACACTGAAGCTTTCTTT.

In its sample, this clonotype was seen many times. The CDR3, as DNA: TGTGCCAGCAGTTTATACAGGTCCGGACTTATGAACACTGAAGCTTTCTTT. This translates into CASSLYRSGLMNTEAFF. This chain uses TRBV27 with TRBJ1-1; the D gene is possibly TRBD1 (5 bases). CDR3 length: 17 amino acids. Trimming stripped 1 base from V and 0 bases from J, with 15 bases between. Per germline, CDR1 MNHEY and CDR2 SMNVEV (reference sequence).

This clonotype was detected many times. V is TRBV4-1 and J is TRBJ2-5; D gene uncertain. The CDR3 has 13 amino acids. CDR1 MGHRA and CDR2 YSYEKL come from the germline V gene. Trimming removed 2 bases from V and 1 base from J, with 5 bases in between. CDR3 nucleotide sequence: TGCGCCAGCAGCCAAAGCGCCCAAGAGACCCAGTACTTC. This sequence encodes CASSQSAQETQYF.

This clonotype was seen many times. CDR3 nucleotide sequence: TGCAGTGCTAGGAGACAGCAGGCCACTGAAGCTTTCTTT. Its protein product is CSARRQQATEAFF. The J gene is TRBJ1-1, the V gene TRBV20-1; a weak D match, TRBD1 (5 bases). Germline V lookup: CDR1 DFQATT, CDR2 SNEGSKA (reference sequence). CDR3 size: 13 residues. V was clipped by 3 bases and J by 4 bases, with 12 bases between them.

Ten or more counts support this clonotype. The V and J genes are TRBV30 and TRBJ1-1; D ambiguous. V lost 0 bases to trimming and J lost 1 base, with 9 bases between them. This CDR3 comprises 14 residues. Germline V gene data show CDR1 as GTSNPN and CDR2 as SVGIG (reference sequence). The CDR3 nucleotides read TGTGCCTGGAGTGTAGGGCGAGGGAACACTGAAGCTTTCTTT. It is translated as CAWSVGRGNTEAFF.

The sample holds many counts of this clonotype. The rearrangement links TRBV20-1 to TRBJ1-5; D is uncertain. V lost 7 bases to trimming and J lost 2 bases, with 18 bases between them. Germline CDR1 reads DFQATT; CDR2 reads SNEGSKA (reference sequence). The CDR3 spans 15 residues. The CDR3 nucleotides read TGCAGTGTTATCACCCGCGGTACAGGCAATCAGCCCCAGCATTTT. This translates into CSVITRGTGNQPQHF.

This clonotype has at least ten counts. The chain uses TRBV7-2 and TRBJ1-1, with D uncertain. The germline CDR1 and CDR2 sequences are SGHTA and FQGNSA. CDR3 length: 13 amino acids. V lost 4 bases and J lost 5, with 11 bases in between. CDR3 residues: CASSSGIGTEAFF. DNA of the CDR3: TGTGCCAGCAGCTCCGGGATTGGAACTGAAGCTTTCTTT.

This clonotype has at least ten counts. This chain links TRBV19 with TRBJ1-3; D remains unclear. Germline CDR1 reads LNHDA; CDR2 reads SQIVND (reference sequence). V lost 3 bases and J 0 bases, leaving 9 bases between the germline ends. The CDR3 is 15 amino acids. CDR3 DNA: TGTGCCAGTAGTATGTGGGCCATCTCTGGAAACACCATATATTTT. Translation gives CASSMWAISGNTIYF.

This clonotype came up many times. The chain joins TRBV2 to TRBJ2-4; 9 bases match TRBD2. J gave up 0 bases and V 6 bases, and 18 bases lay outside the gene matches. CDR3 length: 20 residues. The V gene's germline CDR1 is SNHLY and CDR2 FYNNEI. Here the CDR3 DNA reads TGTGCCAGCAGGATCCGGATTAGCGGGGGTCAGGTTGGAGCCAAAAACATTCAGTACTTC. Its protein is CASRIRISGGQVGAKNIQYF.

This clonotype came up many times. The chain recombines TRBV6-1 with TRBJ2-2; D might be TRBD1 (6 bases). The CDR3 sequence is 16 residues long. Per the germline V gene, CDR1 is MNHNS and CDR2 is SASEGT. Trimming left V 3 bases short and J 11 bases short, with 22 bases between. As DNA, the CDR3 is TGTGCCAGCAGTGAGGGCAGGGGCTACGGGTTTCCAGAGCTGTTTTTT. Protein sequence: CASSEGRGYGFPELFF.

This clonotype was recorded at least ten times. The junction differs from germline at one of its ends, possibly a read error. The chain joins TRBV28 to TRBJ1-2, with D possibly matching TRBD1 (5 bases). Germline CDR1 and CDR2: MDHEN and SYDVKM. The CDR3 totals 15 residues. The CDR3 here is CASSFPDRQLYGHTF. In DNA, the CDR3 is TGTGCCAGCAGTTTCCCCGACCGACAGCTCTATGGCCACACCTTC.

This clonotype was counted ten times or more. The CDR3 DNA reads as TGTGCCAGCAGCCCCGGAACCGTGGAGACCCAGTACTTC. Its translation is CASSPGTVETQYF. The genes are TRBV3-1 and TRBJ2-5; D gene ambiguous. Trimming stripped 4 bases from V and 5 bases from J, with 11 bases between. There are 13 residues in the CDR3. CDR1 is LGHDT and CDR2 is YNNKEL in the germline V gene (reference sequence).

There are many counts of this clonotype. The rearrangement uses TRBV6-4 and TRBJ1-3; 8 positions match TRBD1. After removal of 5 bases from V and 0 bases from J, the junction contained 9 bases not matched to a gene. Germline CDR1 reads MRHNA; CDR2 reads SNTAGT. This CDR3 comprises 17 residues. CDR3 in DNA: TGTGCCAGCAGTCCTGGGACAGGTCCTTTCTCTGGAAACACCATATATTTT. Translated, it gives CASSPGTGPFSGNTIYF.

This clonotype showed up many times. This sequence joins TRBV12-3 or TRBV12-4 and TRBJ2-2, with 10 bases identical to TRBD1. With V trimmed by 3 bases and J by 3 bases, 4 bases remained unmatched. This CDR3 comprises 16 residues. Here the CDR3 reads CASSFTGTGDTGELFF. DNA of the CDR3: TGTGCCAGCAGTTTCACCGGGACAGGGGACACCGGGGAGCTGTTTTTT.

V gene TRBV20-1 combines with J gene TRBJ1-5, with a possible D match to TRBD1 (5 bases). The CDR3 consists of 16 residues. V was cut by 0 bases and J by 0 bases, with 12 bases left in between. Germline V gene data show CDR1 as DFQATT and CDR2 as SNEGSKA (reference sequence). The CDR3 sequence is CSAREDTRYSNQPQHF. As DNA, the CDR3 is TGCAGTGCTAGAGAGGACACCCGATATAGCAATCAGCCCCAGCATTTT.